This entry lists 9 T cell receptor beta chains sequenced from one sample in a study of immune cell composition in non-small cell lung cancer. The assay was immunoSEQ multiplex PCR, and TCRdb's table has in-frame clones only and misses some. Among about 13,000 clones, more than 65% were seen once, and the ten largest hold 13% to 15%. The sample was lung tumor tissue. The source is a human donor with non-small cell lung cancer.

V and J are TRBV11-2 and TRBJ2-7, with 12 bases fitting TRBD2. The germline CDR1 and CDR2 sequences are SGHAT and FQNNGV. The CDR3 has 15 residues. With 5 bases clipped from V and 4 bases from J, the junction kept 6 bases outside the gene matches. CDR3 loop: CASSQTGTSGYEQYF. In DNA, the CDR3 is TGTGCCAGCAGCCAGACCGGGACTAGCGGGTACGAGCAGTACTTC.

The J gene is TRBJ2-7, the V gene TRBV11-2; the D is unclear. Germline V gene sequence: CDR1 SGHAT, CDR2 FQNNGV. This CDR3 contains 13 residues. Trimming removed 0 bases at V and 0 bases at J, with 3 bases between. CDR3 DNA sequence: TGTGCCAGCAGCTTAGACGGCTCCTACGAGCAGTACTTC. Translating it yields CASSLDGSYEQYF.

The gene calls are TRBV6-1 and TRBJ2-5; 10 positions match TRBD2. The CDR3 sequence is 16 residues long. Per the germline V gene, CDR1 is MNHNS and CDR2 is SASEGT. V was pared by 2 bases and J by 5 bases, with 8 bases of the junction left unmatched. CDR3 in amino acids: CASSEWSGGALETQYF. The DNA of the CDR3 is TGTGCCAGCAGTGAATGGAGCGGGGGGGCCCTGGAGACCCAGTACTTC.

This clone was detected only a few times. The chain joins TRBV7-2 to TRBJ2-2, with a possible D match to TRBD1 (6 bases). The CDR3 has 13 residues. V shed 5 bases and J shed 7 bases, with 11 bases lying between them. Germline V gene sequence: CDR1 SGHTA, CDR2 FQGNSA. The CDR3, as DNA: TGTGCCAGCAGCCAGGACAGCCACGGGGAGCTGTTTTTT. This sequence encodes CASSQDSHGELFF. The full variable domain, its missing parts supplied by reference TRBV7-2 and TRBJ2-2, is GAGVSQSPSNKVTEKGKDVELRCDPISGHTALYWYRQSLGQGLEFLIYFQGNSAPDKSGLPSDRFSAERTGGSVSTLTIQRTQQEDSAVYLCASSQDSHGELFFGEGSRLTVL.

The table lists this clone with a few counts. V and J are TRBV5-1 and TRBJ1-1; D may be TRBD1 (5 bases). The length of the CDR3 is 13 residues. The ends were cut back, 4 bases at V and 7 bases at J, with 14 bases in the middle. CDR1 and CDR2 from the germline V gene are SGHRS and YFSETQ. The chain's CDR3 is CASSLTAGLEAFF. CDR3 bases: TGCGCCAGCAGCCTAACGGCAGGGCTTGAAGCTTTCTTT. The complete variable domain, with remaining parts taken from reference TRBV5-1 and TRBJ1-1, reads KAGVTQTPRYLIKTRGQQVTLSCSPISGHRSVSWYQQTPGQGLQFLFEYFSETQRNKGNFPGRFSGRQFSNSRSEMNVSTLELGDSALYLCASSLTAGLEAFFGQGTRLTVV.

This chain connects TRBV19 to TRBJ2-5; maybe TRBD1 (6 bases). The germline CDR1 and CDR2 sequences are LNHDA and SQIVND (reference sequence). The V end was cut by 5 bases, the J end by 2 bases, with 12 bases between. The CDR3 loop spans 14 amino acids. The CDR3 here is CASSPLDRQETQYF. The CDR3 DNA follows: TGTGCCAGTAGTCCCTTGGACAGACAAGAGACCCAGTACTTC.

A note on this clone: One end of the junction is discordant with germline, which a read error may explain. The V gene is TRBV6-1, the J gene TRBJ2-3; 7 bases match TRBD1. CDR3 size: 16 residues. The germline V gene encodes CDR1 MNHNS and CDR2 SASEGT. The CDR3 DNA reads TGTGCCAGCAGGGAAGGGGGCAGGGCTTACACAGATACGCAGTATTTT. It is translated as CASREGGRAYTDTQYF.

The CDR3 is CASSDSGQPPYGYTF. The CDR3 DNA follows: TGTGCCAGCAGTGATTCCGGACAGCCTCCGTATGGCTACACCTTC. The chain recombines TRBV25-1 with TRBJ1-2; TRBD1 might be the D (6 bases). Germline CDR1 MGHDK, CDR2 SYGVNS. Between the trimmed V and J ends, which lost 3 bases and 5 bases, there was a span of 16 bases. This CDR3 has 15 amino acids.

J is TRBJ2-3 and V is TRBV11-2; D not certain. The ends were cut back, 8 bases at V and 3 bases at J, with 6 bases in the middle. This CDR3 is built from 11 residues. Looked up from germline, CDR1 is SGHAT and CDR2 is FQNNGV. The CDR3 coding sequence is TGTGCCAGCCTGAGGACAGATACGCAGTATTTT. Translation gives CASLRTDTQYF.